One and the same sample provided the 19 T cell receptor beta chains below, sequenced in a study of T cells in Graves' hyperthyroidism and ophthalmopathy. RNA transcripts served as the template for amplifying TCR beta CDR3 regions. The study used the HTBI primer set for a first-round RT-PCR of the TCR CDR3. MiXCR, run by TCRdb on the multiplex PCR reads, gives a single entry per CDR3 protein. The table has over 450,000 distinct CDR3 sequences, roughly 17% seen once. Input material: blood. Receptors were obtained from a woman younger than 30 with Graves' ophthalmopathy.

The CDR3 DNA sequence: TGTGCCAGCAGTTTCCCCGGAGGACAGCCCCAGCATTTT. Residues: CASSFPGGQPQHF. The gene calls are TRBV12-3 or TRBV12-4 and TRBJ1-5; D is unclear. Trimming shortened V by 3 bases and J by 7 bases, and 10 bases separated the two germline ends. The CDR3 consists of 13 residues.

Written as DNA, the CDR3 is TGTGCCAGTAGGAAGGAGGACAGGGGGGGGACAGATACGCAGTATTTT. This translates into CASRKEDRGGTDTQYF. J is TRBJ2-3 and V is TRBV19, with 10 positions matching TRBD1. Germline trimming cut 6 bases from V and 3 bases from J; bases unmatched to any gene: 9. CDR3 length: 16 residues. Germline values: CDR1 LNHDA, CDR2 SQIVND (reference sequence).

This clonotype was observed many times. This rearrangement joins TRBV18 to TRBJ2-5, with TRBD2 as a possible D gene (6 bases). The CDR3 spans 15 residues. V was clipped by 4 bases and J by 2 bases, with 14 bases between them. CDR1 is KGHSH and CDR2 is LQKENI in the germline V gene. As DNA, the CDR3 is TGTGCCAGCTCACGTCCGGGAGCAACACAAGAGACCCAGTACTTC. Residues: CASSRPGATQETQYF. Filled out from reference TRBV18 and TRBJ2-5, the complete variable domain reads NAGVMQNPRHLVRRRGQEARLRCSPMKGHSHVYWYRQLPEEGLKFMVYLQKENIIDESGMPKERFSAEFPKEGPSILRIQQVVRGDSAAYFCASSRPGATQETQYFGPGTRLLVL.

This clonotype was counted only a few times. J is TRBJ2-3 and V is TRBV6-1; D not certain. V dropped 5 bases and J dropped 2 bases, with 11 bases sitting between them. Germline assignment: CDR1 MNHNS and CDR2 SASEGT. The CDR3 sequence is 14 residues long. Here the CDR3 reads CASSYRFDTDTQYF. The CDR3 DNA sequence: TGTGCCAGCAGTTATCGCTTCGACACAGATACGCAGTATTTT.

Many counts were recorded for this clonotype. The V gene is TRBV12-3 or TRBV12-4, the J gene TRBJ2-3; tentatively, D is TRBD1 (7 bases). The ends were cut back, 6 bases at V and 1 base at J, with 20 bases in the middle. The CDR3 has 17 residues. CDR3 sequence reads: CASSRGGGVPGTDTQYF. The CDR3 DNA sequence: TGTGCCAGCAGCCGTGGAGGGGGCGTCCCGGGCACAGATACGCAGTATTTT.

In its sample, this clonotype was seen many times. The chain couples TRBV18 to TRBJ2-3; D perhaps matches TRBD1 (6 bases). The CDR3 is made up of 15 amino acids. V lost 6 bases and J lost 3, with 16 bases in between. In germline, CDR1 is KGHSH, CDR2 LQKENI. The CDR3 DNA follows: TGTGCCAGCTCCGGGACACTAGTGAGGACAGATACGCAGTATTTT. The encoded protein is CASSGTLVRTDTQYF.

This clonotype was picked up many times. The gene calls are TRBV3-1 and TRBJ1-1, with D maybe TRBD1 (5 bases). The germline V and J ends were trimmed by 5 bases and 1 base, with 11 bases remaining between them. CDR1 and CDR2 from the germline V gene are LGHDT and YNNKEL (reference sequence). This CDR3 has 14 residues. The CDR3 region is CASSLGTANTEAFF. For the CDR3, the DNA is TGTGCCAGCAGCTTAGGGACGGCGAACACTGAAGCTTTCTTT.

The chain is built from TRBV19 and TRBJ2-7; a weak D match, TRBD1 (6 bases). Germline loops: CDR1 LNHDA, CDR2 SQIVND (reference sequence). The CDR3 contains 15 residues. V was pared by 1 base and J by 7 bases, with 17 bases between. CDR3 nucleotide sequence: TGTGCCAGTAGTATAGTTCCGGGACACCCCCAGGAGCAGTACTTC. It translates to CASSIVPGHPQEQYF.

The rearrangement links TRBV27 to TRBJ2-7; TRBD1 is a possible D gene (6 bases). CDR1 is MNHEY, CDR2 SMNVEV, per germline (reference sequence). The CDR3 loop spans 15 amino acids. V was shortened by 6 bases and J by 3 bases, with 18 bases between the two germline ends. The CDR3 DNA sequence: TGTGCCAGCAGCCAAGATTTGGCAGGGGACTACGAGCAGTACTTC. Its translation is CASSQDLAGDYEQYF.

This chain connects TRBV20-1 to TRBJ2-1; TRBD1 matches at 9 bases. With 0 bases clipped from V and 7 bases from J, the junction kept 7 bases outside the gene matches. CDR3 length: 15 residues. Germline V gene sequence: CDR1 DFQATT, CDR2 SNEGSKA (reference sequence). In DNA form, the CDR3 reads TGCAGTGCTAGAGATCGGGACAGGGAGTTGAATGAGCAGTTCTTC. Its translation: CSARDRDRELNEQFF.

This clonotype has at least ten counts. The chain combines TRBV11-2 with TRBJ1-1; 7 bases line up with TRBD1. CDR1 is SGHAT, CDR2 FQNNGV, per germline. V gave up 4 bases and J gave up 4 bases; unmatched junction bases: 6. This CDR3 is built from 14 residues. Here the CDR3 reads CASSYSTGTTEAFF. DNA of the CDR3: TGTGCCAGCAGCTACTCGACAGGGACCACTGAAGCTTTCTTT.

The chain joins TRBV6-5 to TRBJ1-5; D is undetermined. CDR1 MNHEY and CDR2 SVGAGI come from the germline V gene. Trimming pared 2 bases from V and 6 bases from J, leaving 8 bases between. The CDR3 spans 13 residues. Here the CDR3 DNA reads TGTGCCAGCAGTTACCTTTCAGGTCAGCCCCAGCATTTT. As protein: CASSYLSGQPQHF.

This chain's CDR3 is CASSPDTPGVNYGYTF. The CDR3 nucleotides are TGTGCCAGCAGCCCCGACACTCCCGGGGTAAACTATGGCTACACCTTC. This chain uses TRBV7-6 with TRBJ1-2; D uncertain. This CDR3 is 16 amino acids long. Trimming removed 5 bases at V and 2 bases at J, with 18 bases between. Germline CDR1 SGHVS, CDR2 FNYEAQ. Using reference TRBV7-6 and TRBJ1-2 for the parts outside the CDR3, the full variable domain is GAGVSQSPRYKVTKRGQDVALRCDPISGHVSLYWYRQALGQGPEFLTYFNYEAQQDKSGLPNDRFSAERPEGSISTLTIQRTEQRDSAMYRCASSPDTPGVNYGYTFGSGTRLTVV.

The chain has TRBV13 and TRBJ2-5, with TRBD2 matching over 8 bases. This CDR3 is 17 amino acids long. With V trimmed by 5 bases and J by 1 base, 12 bases remained unmatched. Germline V gene sequence: CDR1 PRHDT, CDR2 FYEKMQ (reference sequence). The CDR3 sequence is CASSPPGGGGGQETQYF. CDR3 DNA sequence: TGTGCCAGCAGCCCCCCCGGGGGGGGCGGGGGCCAAGAGACCCAGTACTTC.

This clonotype showed up just a few times. The chain employs TRBV30 and TRBJ2-5, with D perhaps TRBD2 (6 bases). The CDR3 loop spans 13 amino acids. Germline loops: CDR1 GTSNPN, CDR2 SVGIG (reference sequence). The germline V and J ends were trimmed by 7 bases and 3 bases, with 15 bases remaining between them. The CDR3 nucleotides read TGTGCCTCCGGAGGGCTAGCAGAAGAGACCCAGTACTTC. Protein sequence: CASGGLAEETQYF.

V and J are TRBV18 and TRBJ1-2, with 7 positions matching TRBD1. Unmatched junction bases numbered 12, after V lost 4 bases and J lost 4 bases. Germline CDR1 and CDR2: KGHSH and LQKENI. This CDR3 has 16 residues. The CDR3 loop is CASSLGQPGTAYGYTF. CDR3 sequence (DNA): TGTGCCAGCTCACTGGGACAACCCGGGACAGCCTATGGCTACACCTTC.

This clonotype came up a few times. The V and J genes are TRBV29-1 and TRBJ2-7; TRBD2 aligns across 11 bases. With V trimmed by 0 bases and J by 2 bases, 6 bases remained unmatched. This CDR3 has 16 residues. The germline gives CDR1 SQVTM, CDR2 ANQGSEA. Here the CDR3 DNA reads TGCAGCGTTGAAGATCCTCTAGCGGGGGGAGCCTACGAGCAGTACTTC. It translates to CSVEDPLAGGAYEQYF.

The chain joins TRBV29-1 to TRBJ1-2; 9 nucleotides align to TRBD1. V gave up 2 bases and J gave up 5 bases; unmatched junction bases: 3. The germline gives CDR1 SQVTM, CDR2 ANQGSEA. This CDR3 comprises 13 residues. CDR3 coding DNA: TGCAGCGTTGAAAGGACAGGGGCGTATGGCTACACCTTC. It encodes CSVERTGAYGYTF. The full variable domain, with the rest looked up from reference TRBV29-1 and TRBJ1-2, is SAVISQKPSRDICQRGTSLTIQCQVDSQVTMMFWYRQQPGQSLTLIATANQGSEATYESGFVIDKFPISRPNLTFSTLTVSNMSPEDSSIYLCSVERTGAYGYTFGSGTRLTVV.

The V gene is TRBV19, the J gene TRBJ1-5; a weak D match, TRBD1 (6 bases). In germline, CDR1 is LNHDA, CDR2 SQIVND (reference sequence). The CDR3 runs 16 residues. The V end lost 5 bases, the J end lost 0 bases, and 14 bases lay between the germline ends. CDR3 residues: CASSPRDTYSNQPQHF. The CDR3 DNA is TGTGCCAGTAGTCCGCGGGACACCTATAGCAATCAGCCCCAGCATTTT.